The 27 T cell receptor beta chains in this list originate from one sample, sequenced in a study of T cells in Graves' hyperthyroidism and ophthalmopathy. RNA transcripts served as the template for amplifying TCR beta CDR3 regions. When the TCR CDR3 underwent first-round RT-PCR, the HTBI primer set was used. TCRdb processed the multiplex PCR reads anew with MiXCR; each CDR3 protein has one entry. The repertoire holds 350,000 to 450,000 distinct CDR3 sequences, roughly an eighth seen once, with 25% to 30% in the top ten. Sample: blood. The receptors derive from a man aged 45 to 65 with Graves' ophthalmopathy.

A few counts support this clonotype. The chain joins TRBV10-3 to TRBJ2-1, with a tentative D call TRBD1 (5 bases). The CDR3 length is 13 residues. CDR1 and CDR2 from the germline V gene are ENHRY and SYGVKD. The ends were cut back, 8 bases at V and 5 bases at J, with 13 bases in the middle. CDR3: CAIGADTDNEQFF. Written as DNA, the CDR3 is TGTGCCATCGGGGCGGATACAGACAATGAGCAGTTCTTC.

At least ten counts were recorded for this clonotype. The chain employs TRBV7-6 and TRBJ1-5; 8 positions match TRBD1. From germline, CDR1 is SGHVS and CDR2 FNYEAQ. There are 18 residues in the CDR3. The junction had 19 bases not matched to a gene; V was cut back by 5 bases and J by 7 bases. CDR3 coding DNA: TGTGCCAGCAGCCGTCATTCAGGGGGCGCGAGTTCGGGACAGCCCCAGCATTTT. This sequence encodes CASSRHSGGASSGQPQHF. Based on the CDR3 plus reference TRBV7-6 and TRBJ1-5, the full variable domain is GAGVSQSPRYKVTKRGQDVALRCDPISGHVSLYWYRQALGQGPEFLTYFNYEAQQDKSGLPNDRFSAERPEGSISTLTIQRTEQRDSAMYRCASSRHSGGASSGQPQHFGDGTRLSIL.

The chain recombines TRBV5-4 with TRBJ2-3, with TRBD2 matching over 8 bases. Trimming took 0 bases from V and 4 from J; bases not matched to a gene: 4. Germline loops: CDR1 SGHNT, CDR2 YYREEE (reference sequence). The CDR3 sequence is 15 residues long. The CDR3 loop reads CASSLERENPDTQYF. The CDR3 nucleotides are TGTGCCAGCAGCTTGGAGCGGGAGAACCCAGATACGCAGTATTTT.

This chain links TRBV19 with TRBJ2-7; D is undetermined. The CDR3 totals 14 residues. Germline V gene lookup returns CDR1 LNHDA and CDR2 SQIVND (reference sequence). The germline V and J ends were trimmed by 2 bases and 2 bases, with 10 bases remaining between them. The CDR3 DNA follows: TGTGCCAGTAGTATAAACGGCAAACCCTACGAGCAGTACTTC. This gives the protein CASSINGKPYEQYF. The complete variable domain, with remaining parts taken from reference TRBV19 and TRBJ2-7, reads DGGITQSPKYLFRKEGQNVTLSCEQNLNHDAMYWYRQDPGQGLRLIYYSQIVNDFQKGDIAEGYSVSREKKESFPLTVTSAQKNPTAFYLCASSINGKPYEQYFGPGTRLTVT.

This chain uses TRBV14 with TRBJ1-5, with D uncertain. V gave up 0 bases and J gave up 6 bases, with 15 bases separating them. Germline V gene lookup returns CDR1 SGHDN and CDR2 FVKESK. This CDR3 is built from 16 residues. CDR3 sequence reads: CASSQDGHYPVQPQHF. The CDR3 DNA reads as TGTGCCAGCAGCCAAGATGGCCACTATCCCGTTCAGCCCCAGCATTTT.

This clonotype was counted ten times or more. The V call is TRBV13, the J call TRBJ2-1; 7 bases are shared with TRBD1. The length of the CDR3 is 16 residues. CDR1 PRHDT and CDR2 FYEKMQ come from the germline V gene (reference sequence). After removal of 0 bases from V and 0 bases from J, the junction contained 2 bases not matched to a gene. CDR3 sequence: CASSLGQGSSYNEQFF. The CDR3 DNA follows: TGTGCCAGCAGCTTAGGACAGGGGAGCTCCTACAATGAGCAGTTCTTC.

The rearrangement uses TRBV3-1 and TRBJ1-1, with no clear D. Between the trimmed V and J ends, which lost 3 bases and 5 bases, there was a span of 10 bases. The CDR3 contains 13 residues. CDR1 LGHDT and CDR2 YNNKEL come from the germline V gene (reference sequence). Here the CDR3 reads CASSQGRWTEAFF. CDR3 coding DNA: TGTGCCAGCAGCCAGGGCCGCTGGACTGAAGCTTTCTTT.

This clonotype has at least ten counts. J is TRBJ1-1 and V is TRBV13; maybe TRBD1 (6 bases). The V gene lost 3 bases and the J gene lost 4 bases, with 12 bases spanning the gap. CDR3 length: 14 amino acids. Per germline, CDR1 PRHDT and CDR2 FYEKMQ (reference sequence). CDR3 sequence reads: CASSFGRGGTEAFF. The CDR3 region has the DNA TGTGCCAGCAGCTTCGGCAGGGGAGGCACTGAAGCTTTCTTT.

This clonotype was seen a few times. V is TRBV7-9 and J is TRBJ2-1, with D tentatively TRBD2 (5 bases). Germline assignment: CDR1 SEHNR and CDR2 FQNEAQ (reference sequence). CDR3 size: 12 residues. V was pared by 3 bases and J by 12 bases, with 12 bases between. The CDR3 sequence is CASSFRERRQFF. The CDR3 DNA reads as TGTGCCAGCAGCTTCCGGGAACGACGGCAGTTCTTC. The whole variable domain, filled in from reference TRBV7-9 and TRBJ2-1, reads DTGVSQNPRHKITKRGQNVTFRCDPISEHNRLYWYRQTLGQGPEFLTYFQNEAQLEKSRLLSDRFSAERPKGSFSTLEIQRTEQGDSAMYLCASSFRERRQFFGPGTRLTVL.

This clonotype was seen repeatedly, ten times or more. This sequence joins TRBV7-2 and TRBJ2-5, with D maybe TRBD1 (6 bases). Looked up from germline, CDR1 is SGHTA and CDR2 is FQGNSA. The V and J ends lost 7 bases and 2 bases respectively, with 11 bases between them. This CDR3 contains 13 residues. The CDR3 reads CASTFDRQETQYF. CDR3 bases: TGTGCCAGCACCTTCGACAGGCAAGAGACCCAGTACTTC.

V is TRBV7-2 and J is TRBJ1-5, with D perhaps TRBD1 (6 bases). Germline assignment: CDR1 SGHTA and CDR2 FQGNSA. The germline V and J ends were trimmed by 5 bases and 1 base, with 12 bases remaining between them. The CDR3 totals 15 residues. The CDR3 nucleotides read TGTGCCAGCAGCCGGGACATCTCGAGCAATCAGCCCCAGCATTTT. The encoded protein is CASSRDISSNQPQHF.

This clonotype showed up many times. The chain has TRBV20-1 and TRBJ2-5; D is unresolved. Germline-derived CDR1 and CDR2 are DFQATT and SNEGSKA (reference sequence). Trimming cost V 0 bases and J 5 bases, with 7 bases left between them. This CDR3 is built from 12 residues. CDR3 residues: CSARDLRETQYF. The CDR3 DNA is TGCAGTGCTAGAGATCTGAGGGAGACCCAGTACTTC.

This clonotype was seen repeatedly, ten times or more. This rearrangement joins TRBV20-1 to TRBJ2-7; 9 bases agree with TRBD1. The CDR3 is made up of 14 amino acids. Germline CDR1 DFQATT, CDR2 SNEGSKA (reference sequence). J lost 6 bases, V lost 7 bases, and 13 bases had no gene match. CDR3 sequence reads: CSVLSRTGVSEQYF. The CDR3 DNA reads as TGCAGTGTCTTGAGTAGGACAGGGGTGAGCGAGCAGTACTTC.

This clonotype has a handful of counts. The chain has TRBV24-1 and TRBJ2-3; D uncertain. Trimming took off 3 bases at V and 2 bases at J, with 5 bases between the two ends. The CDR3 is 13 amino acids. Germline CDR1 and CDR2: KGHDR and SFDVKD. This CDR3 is CATSDTNTDTQYF. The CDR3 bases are TGTGCCACCAGTGATACAAACACAGATACGCAGTATTTT.

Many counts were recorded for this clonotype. CDR3 loop: CASSFGLAGSRPEQFF. CDR3 sequence (DNA): TGTGCCAGCAGTTTCGGCCTAGCGGGATCGCGTCCTGAGCAGTTCTTC. The chain recombines TRBV28 with TRBJ2-1; 9 bases align to TRBD2. The CDR3 runs 16 residues. V was clipped by 3 bases and J by 9 bases; unmatched bases: 12. Germline V CDR1 and CDR2: MDHEN, SYDVKM.

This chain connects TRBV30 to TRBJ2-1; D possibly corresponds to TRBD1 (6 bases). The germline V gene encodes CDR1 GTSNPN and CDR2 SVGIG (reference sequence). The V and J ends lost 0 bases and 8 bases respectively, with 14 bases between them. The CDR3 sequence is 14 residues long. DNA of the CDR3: TGTGCCTGGAGTGTAGCTAGGGGGTTATATGAGCAGTTCTTC. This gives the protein CAWSVARGLYEQFF.

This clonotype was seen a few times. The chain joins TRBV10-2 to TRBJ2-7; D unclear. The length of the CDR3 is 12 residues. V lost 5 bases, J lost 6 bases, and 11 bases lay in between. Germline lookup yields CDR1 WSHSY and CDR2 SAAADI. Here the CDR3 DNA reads TGCGCCAGCAGTCCAGGCCTCTCCGAGCAGTACTTC. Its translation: CASSPGLSEQYF.

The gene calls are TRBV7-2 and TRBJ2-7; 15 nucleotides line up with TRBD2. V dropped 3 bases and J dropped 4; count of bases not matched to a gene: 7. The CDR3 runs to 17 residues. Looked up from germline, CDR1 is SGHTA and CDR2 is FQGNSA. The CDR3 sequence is CASSLAPGLAGGYEQYF. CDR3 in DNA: TGTGCCAGCAGCTTGGCCCCGGGACTAGCGGGGGGATACGAGCAGTACTTC. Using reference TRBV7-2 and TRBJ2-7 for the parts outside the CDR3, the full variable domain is GAGVSQSPSNKVTEKGKDVELRCDPISGHTALYWYRQSLGQGLEFLIYFQGNSAPDKSGLPSDRFSAERTGGSVSTLTIQRTQQEDSAVYLCASSLAPGLAGGYEQYFGPGTRLTVT.

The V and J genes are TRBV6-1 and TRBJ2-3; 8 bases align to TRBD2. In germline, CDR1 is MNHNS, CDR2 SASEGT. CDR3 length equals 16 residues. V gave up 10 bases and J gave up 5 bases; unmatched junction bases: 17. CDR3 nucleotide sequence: TGTGCCACCATCTACCTCTTCAGCGGGAGCGGAGATACGCAGTATTTT. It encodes CATIYLFSGSGDTQYF.

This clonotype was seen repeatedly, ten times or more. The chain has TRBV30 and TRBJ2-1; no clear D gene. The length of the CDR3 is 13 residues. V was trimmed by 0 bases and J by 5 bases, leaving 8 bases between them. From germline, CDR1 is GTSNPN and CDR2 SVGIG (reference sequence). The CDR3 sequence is CAWSVRLDNEQFF. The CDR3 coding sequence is TGTGCCTGGAGTGTACGTCTCGACAATGAGCAGTTCTTC. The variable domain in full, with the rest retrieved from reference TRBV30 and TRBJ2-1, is SQTIHQWPATLVQPVGSPLSLECTVEGTSNPNLYWYRQAAGRGLQLLFYSVGIGQISSEVPQNLSASRPQDRQFILSSKKLLLSDSGFYLCAWSVRLDNEQFFGPGTRLTVL.

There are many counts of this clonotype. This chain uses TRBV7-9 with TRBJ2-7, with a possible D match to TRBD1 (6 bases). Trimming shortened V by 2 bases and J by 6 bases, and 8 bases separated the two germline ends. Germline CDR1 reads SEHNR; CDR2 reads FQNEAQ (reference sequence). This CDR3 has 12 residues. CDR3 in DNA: TGTGCCAGCAGCTTACAGGGGCTCGAGCAGTACTTC. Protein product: CASSLQGLEQYF. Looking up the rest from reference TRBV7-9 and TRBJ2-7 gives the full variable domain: DTGVSQNPRHKITKRGQNVTFRCDPISEHNRLYWYRQTLGQGPEFLTYFQNEAQLEKSRLLSDRFSAERPKGSFSTLEIQRTEQGDSAMYLCASSLQGLEQYFGPGTRLTVT.

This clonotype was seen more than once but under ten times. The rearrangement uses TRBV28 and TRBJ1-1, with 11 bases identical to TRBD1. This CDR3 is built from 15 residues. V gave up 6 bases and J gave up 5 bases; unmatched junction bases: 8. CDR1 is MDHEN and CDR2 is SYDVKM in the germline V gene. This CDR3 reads CASSGTGGNLTEAFF. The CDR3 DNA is TGTGCCAGCAGCGGGACAGGGGGAAACTTGACTGAAGCTTTCTTT.

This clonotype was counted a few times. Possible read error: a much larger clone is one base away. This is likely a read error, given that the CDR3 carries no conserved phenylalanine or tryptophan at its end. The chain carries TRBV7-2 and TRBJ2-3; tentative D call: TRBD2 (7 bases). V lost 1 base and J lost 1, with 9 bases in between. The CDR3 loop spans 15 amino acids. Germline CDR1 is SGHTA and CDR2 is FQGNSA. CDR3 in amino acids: CASSLGGGRTDTQYL. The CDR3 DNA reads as TGTGCCAGCAGCTTAGGGGGGGGGCGCACAGATACGCAGTATCTT.

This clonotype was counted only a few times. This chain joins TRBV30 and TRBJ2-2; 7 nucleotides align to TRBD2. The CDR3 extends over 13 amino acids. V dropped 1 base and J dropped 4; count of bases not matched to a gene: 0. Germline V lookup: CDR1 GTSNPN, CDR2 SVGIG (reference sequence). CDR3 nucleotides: TGTGCCTGGAGTGCTAGCGGCACCGGGGAGCTGTTTTTT. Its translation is CAWSASGTGELFF. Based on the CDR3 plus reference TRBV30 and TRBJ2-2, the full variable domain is SQTIHQWPATLVQPVGSPLSLECTVEGTSNPNLYWYRQAAGRGLQLLFYSVGIGQISSEVPQNLSASRPQDRQFILSSKKLLLSDSGFYLCAWSASGTGELFFGEGSRLTVL.

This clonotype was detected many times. CDR3 loop: CAISGLAGVGETQYF. CDR3 sequence (DNA): TGTGCCATCAGCGGACTAGCGGGAGTCGGAGAGACCCAGTACTTC. The V and J genes are TRBV10-3 and TRBJ2-5, with 13 nucleotides matching TRBD2. The CDR3 has 15 amino acids. V dropped 6 bases and J dropped 4; count of bases not matched to a gene: 5. In germline, CDR1 is ENHRY, CDR2 SYGVKD.

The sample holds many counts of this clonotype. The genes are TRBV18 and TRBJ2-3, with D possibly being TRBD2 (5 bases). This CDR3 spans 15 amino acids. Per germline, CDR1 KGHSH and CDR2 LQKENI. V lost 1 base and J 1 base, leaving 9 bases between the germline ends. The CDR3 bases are TGTGCCAGCTCACCACGAGGAGGCGGCACAGATACGCAGTATTTT. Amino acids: CASSPRGGGTDTQYF.

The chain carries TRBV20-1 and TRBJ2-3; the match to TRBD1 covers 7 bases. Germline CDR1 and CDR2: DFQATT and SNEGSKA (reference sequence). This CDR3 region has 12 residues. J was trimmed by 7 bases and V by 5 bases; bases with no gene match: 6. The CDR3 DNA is TGCAGTGCTCCCGGGACAGCTAATACGCAGTATTTT. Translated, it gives CSAPGTANTQYF.